The source of this T cell receptor (beta chain) is a study of blood T cell repertoires in COVID-19. Study context: PBMCs, B-cell-depleted T cells, or T cells provided the cDNA or gDNA that made up the material.

CDR3 size: 13 residues. Germline V gene lookup returns CDR1 LNHDA and CDR2 SQIVND (reference sequence). Between the trimmed V and J ends, which lost 1 base and 5 bases, there was a span of 8 bases. Participants were placed into cohorts based on the clinical history they reported. Libraries were prepared by immunoSEQ multiplex PCR; TCRdb keeps only in-frame clonotypes and omits some of them. The sample has approximately 200,000 clones; around 86% are singletons. The source material was PBMCs or T cells enriched from blood (not recorded which). The chain carries TRBV19 and TRBJ1-2; no clear D. This TCR came from a young man in a cohort exposed to, infected with or recovered from COVID-19 (not recorded which). In DNA, the CDR3 is TGTGCCAGTAGTATAGGAGCTCCTTATGGCTACACCTTC. As protein: CASSIGAPYGYTF.